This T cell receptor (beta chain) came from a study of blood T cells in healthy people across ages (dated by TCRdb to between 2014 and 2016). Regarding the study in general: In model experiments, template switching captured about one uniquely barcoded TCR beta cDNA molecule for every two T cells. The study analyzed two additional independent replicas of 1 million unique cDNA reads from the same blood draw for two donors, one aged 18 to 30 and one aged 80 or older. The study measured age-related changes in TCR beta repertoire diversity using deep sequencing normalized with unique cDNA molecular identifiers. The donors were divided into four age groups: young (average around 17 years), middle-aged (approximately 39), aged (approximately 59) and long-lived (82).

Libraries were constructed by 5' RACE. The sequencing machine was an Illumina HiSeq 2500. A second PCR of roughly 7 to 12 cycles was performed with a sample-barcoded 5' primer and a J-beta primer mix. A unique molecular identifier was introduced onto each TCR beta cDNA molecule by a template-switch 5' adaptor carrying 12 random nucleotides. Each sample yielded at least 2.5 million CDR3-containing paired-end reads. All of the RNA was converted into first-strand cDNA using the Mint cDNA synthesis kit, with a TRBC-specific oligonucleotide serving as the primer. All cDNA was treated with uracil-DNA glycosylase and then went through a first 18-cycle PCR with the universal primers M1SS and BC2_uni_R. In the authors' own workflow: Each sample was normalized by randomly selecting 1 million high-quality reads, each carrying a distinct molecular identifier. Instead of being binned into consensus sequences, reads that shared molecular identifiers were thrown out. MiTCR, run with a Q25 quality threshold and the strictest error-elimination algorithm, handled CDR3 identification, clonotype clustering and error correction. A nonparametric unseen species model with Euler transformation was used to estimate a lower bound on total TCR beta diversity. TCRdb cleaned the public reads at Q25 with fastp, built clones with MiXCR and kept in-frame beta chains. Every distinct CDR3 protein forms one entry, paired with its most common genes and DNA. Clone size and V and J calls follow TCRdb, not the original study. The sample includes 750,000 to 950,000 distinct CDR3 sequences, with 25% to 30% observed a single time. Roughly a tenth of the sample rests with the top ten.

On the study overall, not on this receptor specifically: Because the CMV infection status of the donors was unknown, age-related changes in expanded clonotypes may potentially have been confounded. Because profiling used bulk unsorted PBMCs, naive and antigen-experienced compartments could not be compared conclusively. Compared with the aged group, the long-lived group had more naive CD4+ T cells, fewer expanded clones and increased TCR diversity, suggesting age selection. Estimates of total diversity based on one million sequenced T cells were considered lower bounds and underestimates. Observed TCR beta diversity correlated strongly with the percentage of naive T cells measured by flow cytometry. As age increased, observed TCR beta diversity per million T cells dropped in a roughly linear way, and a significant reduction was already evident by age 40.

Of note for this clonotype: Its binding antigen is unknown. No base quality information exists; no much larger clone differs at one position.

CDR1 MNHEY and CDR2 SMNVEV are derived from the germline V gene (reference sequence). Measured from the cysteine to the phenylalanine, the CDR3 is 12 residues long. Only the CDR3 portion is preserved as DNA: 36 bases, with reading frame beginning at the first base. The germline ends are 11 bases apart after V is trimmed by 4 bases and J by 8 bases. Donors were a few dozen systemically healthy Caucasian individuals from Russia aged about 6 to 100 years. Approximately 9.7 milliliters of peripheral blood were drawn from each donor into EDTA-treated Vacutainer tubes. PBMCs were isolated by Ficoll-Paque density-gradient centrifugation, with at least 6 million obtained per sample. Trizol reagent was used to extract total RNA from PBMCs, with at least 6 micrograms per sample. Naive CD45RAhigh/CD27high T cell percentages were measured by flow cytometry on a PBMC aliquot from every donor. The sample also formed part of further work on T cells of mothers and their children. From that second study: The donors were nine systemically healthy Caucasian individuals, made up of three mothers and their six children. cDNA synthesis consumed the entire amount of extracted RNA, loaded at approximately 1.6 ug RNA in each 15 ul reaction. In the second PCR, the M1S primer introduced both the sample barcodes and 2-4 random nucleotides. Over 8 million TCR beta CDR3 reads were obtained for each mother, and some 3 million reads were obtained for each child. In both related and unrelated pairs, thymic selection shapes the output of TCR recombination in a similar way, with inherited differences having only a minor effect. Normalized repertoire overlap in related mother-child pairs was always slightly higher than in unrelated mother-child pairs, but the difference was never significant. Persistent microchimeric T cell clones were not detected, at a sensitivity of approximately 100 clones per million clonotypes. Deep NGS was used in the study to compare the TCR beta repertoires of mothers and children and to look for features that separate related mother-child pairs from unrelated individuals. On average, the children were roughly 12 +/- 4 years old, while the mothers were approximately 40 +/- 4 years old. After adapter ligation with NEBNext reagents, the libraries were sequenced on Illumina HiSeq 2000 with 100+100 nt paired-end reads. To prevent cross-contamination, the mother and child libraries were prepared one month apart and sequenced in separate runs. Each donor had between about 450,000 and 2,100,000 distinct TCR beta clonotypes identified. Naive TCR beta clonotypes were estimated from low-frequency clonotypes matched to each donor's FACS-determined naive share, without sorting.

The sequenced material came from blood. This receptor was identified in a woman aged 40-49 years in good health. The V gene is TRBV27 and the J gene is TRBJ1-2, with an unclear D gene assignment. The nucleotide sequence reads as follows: TGTGCCAGCAGTTACGAAGGTCAGGGCTACACCTTC. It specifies CASSYEGQGYTF.